One and the same sample provided the 16 T cell receptor beta chains below, sequenced in a study of cytomegalovirus exposure and HLA in healthy donors. 13 Jbeta primers and 60 Vbeta primers were used for the PCR. The data were produced by immunoSEQ multiplex PCR, yet TCRdb's version contains in-frame clones alone and is incomplete. The table has around 170,000 clones, roughly 77% seen once; the top ten hold about 1.9%. The material sequenced was PBMCs. Receptors were obtained from a woman in her 30s in good health and CMV-seronegative.

The chain combines TRBV6-4 with TRBJ1-2, with TRBD1 identical over 10 bases. The CDR3 is 14 amino acids. V lost 3 bases, J lost 4 bases, and 2 bases stayed unmatched. Germline values: CDR1 MRHNA, CDR2 SNTAGT. The chain's CDR3 is CASSEGQGPYGYTF. The CDR3 nucleotides are TGTGCCAGCAGTGAGGGACAGGGGCCCTATGGCTACACCTTC.

This clone is a singleton in its sample. The chain employs TRBV29-1 and TRBJ1-1; D perhaps matches TRBD1 (6 bases). The CDR3 runs 14 residues. Trimming removed 4 bases from V and 7 bases from J, with 19 bases in between. Germline V gene data show CDR1 as SQVTM and CDR2 as ANQGSEA. The CDR3 protein is CSVGDRPAPFEAFF. The CDR3 DNA sequence: TGCAGCGTTGGTGACAGGCCCGCCCCTTTTGAAGCTTTCTTT. Full variable domain (outside the CDR3, taken from reference TRBV29-1 and TRBJ1-1): SAVISQKPSRDICQRGTSLTIQCQVDSQVTMMFWYRQQPGQSLTLIATANQGSEATYESGFVIDKFPISRPNLTFSTLTVSNMSPEDSSIYLCSVGDRPAPFEAFFGQGTRLTVV.

The V and J genes are TRBV7-7 and TRBJ2-2; D is perhaps TRBD1 (5 bases). CDR3 length equals 15 residues. CDR1 and CDR2 from the germline V gene are SSHAT and FNYEAQ (reference sequence). V shed 2 bases and J shed 4 bases, with 11 bases lying between them. The CDR3 coding sequence is TGTGCCAGCAGCTTATCAAGGGGTGGCACCGGGGAGCTGTTTTTT. Translation: CASSLSRGGTGELFF.

This chain uses TRBV5-8 with TRBJ1-3; no definite D call. Per the germline V gene, CDR1 is SGHTS and CDR2 is YDEGEE. V lost 0 bases and J 0 bases, leaving 7 bases between the germline ends. The CDR3 is 15 amino acids. The CDR3 DNA is TGTGCCAGCAGCTTGGGCCATAGCTCTGGAAACACCATATATTTT. As protein: CASSLGHSSGNTIYF.

This clone was seen only once. The rearrangement uses TRBV30 and TRBJ1-4; no definite D call. Trimming removed 2 bases from V and 4 bases from J, with 14 bases in between. The germline V gene encodes CDR1 GTSNPN and CDR2 SVGIG (reference sequence). There are 15 residues in the CDR3. CDR3 sequence: CAWSPLERVNEKLFF. The CDR3 DNA is TGTGCCTGGAGTCCCCTGGAGAGGGTTAATGAAAAACTGTTTTTT.

The chain links TRBV4-3 to TRBJ2-6, with a weak D call TRBD1 (5 bases). Germline values: CDR1 LGHNA, CDR2 YSLEER. Trimming removed 8 bases at V and 2 bases at J, with 7 bases between. This CDR3 comprises 13 residues. CDR3 region: CASGAAGANVLTF. CDR3 DNA sequence: TGCGCCAGCGGGGCGGCTGGGGCCAACGTCCTGACTTTC.

This chain links TRBV11-3 with TRBJ2-1, with TRBD1 identical over 8 bases. Germline lookup yields CDR1 SGHNT and CDR2 YENEEA. The CDR3 length is 16 residues. Trimming took 1 base from V and 4 from J; bases not matched to a gene: 6. The CDR3, as DNA: TGTGCCAGCAGCTTAGGTCAGGGGGCTGGGTACAATGAGCAGTTCTTC. Encoded protein: CASSLGQGAGYNEQFF. Full variable domain (outside the CDR3, taken from reference TRBV11-3 and TRBJ2-1): EAGVVQSPRYKIIEKKQPVAFWCNPISGHNTLYWYLQNLGQGPELLIRYENEEAVDDSQLPKDRFSAERLKGVDSTLKIQPAELGDSAVYLCASSLGQGAGYNEQFFGPGTRLTVL.

Remarks on this clone: At the DNA level, this CDR3 is encoded by other sequences in the same sample as well. The chain recombines TRBV18 with TRBJ1-6; 9 nucleotides line up with TRBD1. CDR1 KGHSH and CDR2 LQKENI come from the germline V gene. The CDR3 is 14 residues long. Germline trimming cut 3 bases from V and 7 bases from J; bases unmatched to any gene: 1. For the CDR3, the DNA is TGTGCCAGCTCACCCGGACAGGGGAATTCACCCCTCCACTTT. It yields the protein CASSPGQGNSPLHF.

This chain connects TRBV5-1 to TRBJ2-3; 7 bases fit TRBD1. Germline V gene lookup returns CDR1 SGHRS and CDR2 YFSETQ. The CDR3 length is 16 residues. Trimming removed 4 bases from V and 3 bases from J; junction bases left unmatched: 11. CDR3 coding DNA: TGCGCCAGCAGCCCACAAGGGACAGTGGGGACAGATACGCAGTATTTT. It codes for CASSPQGTVGTDTQYF.

This clone was detected only a few times. The CDR3 region is CAWSAASGTGPYNEQFF. The CDR3 DNA sequence: TGTGCCTGGAGTGCCGCCTCCGGGACAGGGCCCTACAATGAGCAGTTCTTC. V usage is TRBV30 and J usage is TRBJ2-1; 9 bases align to TRBD1. CDR3 length: 17 amino acids. V dropped 1 base and J dropped 2; count of bases not matched to a gene: 9. Germline loops: CDR1 GTSNPN, CDR2 SVGIG (reference sequence).

V is TRBV19 and J is TRBJ2-5; D perhaps matches TRBD2 (5 bases). There are 13 residues in the CDR3. V was shortened by 4 bases and J by 4 bases, with 10 bases between the two germline ends. The germline V gene has CDR1 LNHDA and CDR2 SQIVND (reference sequence). Written as DNA, the CDR3 is TGTGCCAGTAGTACGGGAACAAGAGAGACCCAGTACTTC. This translates into CASSTGTRETQYF.

The chain recombines TRBV7-7 with TRBJ2-1; no clear D gene. V was clipped by 5 bases and J by 6 bases, with 14 bases between them. This CDR3 has 14 amino acids. Looked up from germline, CDR1 is SSHAT and CDR2 is FNYEAQ (reference sequence). The CDR3 DNA reads as TGTGCCAGCAGCCCGCACCGCCCGGGCAATGAGCAGTTCTTC. This codes for CASSPHRPGNEQFF.

DNA of the CDR3: TGTGCCAGCAGCCAAGCTTTGCGGAATGAAAAACTGTTTTTT. This encodes CASSQALRNEKLFF. The gene calls are TRBV4-2 and TRBJ1-4, with D unclear. CDR1 is LGHNA, CDR2 YNFKEQ, per germline. Trimming stripped 1 base from V and 5 bases from J, with 8 bases between. The CDR3 contains 14 residues.

The V and J genes are TRBV5-1 and TRBJ2-7; a weak D match, TRBD1 (6 bases). The V end lost 4 bases, the J end lost 1 base, and 15 bases lay between the germline ends. Germline CDR1 reads SGHRS; CDR2 reads YFSETQ. The CDR3 has 15 residues. The CDR3 protein is CASSPAQGLSYEQYF. CDR3 DNA sequence: TGCGCCAGCAGCCCAGCCCAGGGGTTGTCCTACGAGCAGTACTTC.

The chain couples TRBV7-9 to TRBJ1-1, with 7 bases that match TRBD1. The V gene end was trimmed by 5 bases and the J gene end by 5 bases; junction bases not matched to a gene: 8. The CDR3 loop spans 14 amino acids. Germline CDR1 SEHNR, CDR2 FQNEAQ (reference sequence). CDR3: CASSVGQASTEAFF. CDR3 in DNA: TGTGCCAGCAGCGTCGGACAGGCGAGTACTGAAGCTTTCTTT. The full variable domain, in which reference TRBV7-9 and TRBJ1-1 provide the parts outside the CDR3, is DTGVSQNPRHKITKRGQNVTFRCDPISEHNRLYWYRQTLGQGPEFLTYFQNEAQLEKSRLLSDRFSAERPKGSFSTLEIQRTEQGDSAMYLCASSVGQASTEAFFGQGTRLTVV.

This clone was seen more than once but under ten times. The rearrangement joins TRBV7-3 to TRBJ2-3; D is uncertain. V was trimmed by 5 bases and J by 0 bases, leaving 12 bases between them. The germline V gene has CDR1 SGHTA and CDR2 FQGTGA. The CDR3 is 15 residues long. CDR3 protein: CASSTTTSSTDTQYF. For the CDR3, the DNA is TGTGCCAGCAGCACCACTACCTCTAGCACAGATACGCAGTATTTT.